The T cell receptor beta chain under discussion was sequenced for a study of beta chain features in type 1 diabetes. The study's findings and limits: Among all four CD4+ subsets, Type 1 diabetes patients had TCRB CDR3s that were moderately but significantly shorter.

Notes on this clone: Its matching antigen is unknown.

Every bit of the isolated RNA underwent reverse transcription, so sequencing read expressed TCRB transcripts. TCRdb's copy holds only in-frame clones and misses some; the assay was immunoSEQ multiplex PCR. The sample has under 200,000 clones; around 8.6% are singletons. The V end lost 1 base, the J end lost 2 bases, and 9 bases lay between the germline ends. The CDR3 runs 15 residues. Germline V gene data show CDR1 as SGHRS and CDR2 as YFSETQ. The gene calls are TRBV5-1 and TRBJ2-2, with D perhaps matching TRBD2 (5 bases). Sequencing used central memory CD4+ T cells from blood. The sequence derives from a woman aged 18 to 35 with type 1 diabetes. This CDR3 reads CASSLQRINTGELFF. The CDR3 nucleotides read TGCGCCAGCAGCTTGCAGCGGATCAACACCGGGGAGCTGTTTTTT.